These 11 T cell receptor beta chains were all obtained from the same sample, sequenced in a study of Tregs in tolerant kidney transplant recipients (dated by TCRdb to between 2019 and 2020). Library preparation was by the immunoSEQ multiplex PCR assay. TCRdb provides this immuneACCESS table in a form limited to in-frame rearrangements. Some clones are lacking; in checked studies, under half of them reflect an unresolved V gene, and why the rest are absent is not known. The sample includes more than 25,000 clones, with 82% observed a single time. The ten largest clones represent 2% to 2.5% of the sample. For these receptors, no antigen is known. Specimen: Tregs from blood cultured with allogeneic cells. The receptors shown here come from a human donor in good health.

This clone was detected a few times. V is TRBV13 and J is TRBJ2-1; 13 nucleotides line up with TRBD2. The germline CDR1 and CDR2 sequences are PRHDT and FYEKMQ (reference sequence). The CDR3 totals 15 residues. V lost 5 bases, J lost 6 bases, and 4 bases stayed unmatched. The CDR3 protein is CASSQGLAGFNEQFF. CDR3 in DNA: TGTGCCAGCAGCCAGGGACTAGCGGGATTCAATGAGCAGTTCTTC.

The rearrangement uses TRBV7-3 and TRBJ2-7; D uncertain. The CDR3 is 14 residues long. In germline, CDR1 is SGHTA, CDR2 FQGTGA. V shed 3 bases and J shed 1 base, with 10 bases lying between them. For the CDR3, the DNA is TGTGCCAGCAGCTTCCGGTGGGAATCCTACGAGCAGTACTTC. It yields the protein CASSFRWESYEQYF.

This clone was observed once. The chain joins TRBV7-9 to TRBJ2-7; 12 nucleotides agree with TRBD2. The trim removed 5 bases at V and 6 bases at J, leaving 14 bases unmatched. The CDR3 has 17 amino acids. CDR1 SEHNR and CDR2 FQNEAQ come from the germline V gene (reference sequence). Here the CDR3 reads CASSPTGLAGLLSEQYF. CDR3 nucleotide sequence: TGTGCCAGCAGCCCCACGGGACTAGCGGGTTTACTGTCCGAGCAGTACTTC.

The J gene is TRBJ1-1, the V gene TRBV6-1; D might be TRBD1 (6 bases). The CDR3 is made up of 13 amino acids. Germline V gene lookup returns CDR1 MNHNS and CDR2 SASEGT. Trimming shortened V by 5 bases and J by 8 bases, and 15 bases separated the two germline ends. CDR3 DNA sequence: TGTGCCAGCAGTCTTACAGGGACGAGAGAAGCTTTCTTT. This gives the protein CASSLTGTREAFF.

This chain joins TRBV7-9 and TRBJ2-3; perhaps TRBD1 as D (6 bases). The CDR3 extends over 16 amino acids. V was shortened by 4 bases and J by 0 bases, with 14 bases between the two germline ends. Germline V CDR1 and CDR2: SEHNR, FQNEAQ (reference sequence). CDR3 bases: TGTGCCAGCAGCTCAATGGGGGCTTGGAGCACAGATACGCAGTATTTT. Its translation: CASSSMGAWSTDTQYF.

The J gene is TRBJ2-7, the V gene TRBV12-5, with 9 bases identical to TRBD2. Germline-derived CDR1 and CDR2 are LGHNT and FRNRAP. The CDR3 covers 16 residues. The V segment lost 2 bases and the J segment 4 bases; nucleotides outside the gene matches: 9. The CDR3 spells CASGLFLAGVVYEQYF. The CDR3 nucleotides are TGTGCTAGTGGTTTGTTCTTAGCGGGAGTTGTTTACGAGCAGTACTTC. Together with reference TRBV12-5 and TRBJ2-7, the CDR3 gives the full variable domain: DARVTQTPRHKVTEMGQEVTMRCQPILGHNTVFWYRQTMMQGLELLAYFRNRAPLDDSGMPKDRFSAEMPDATLATLKIQPSEPRDSAVYFCASGLFLAGVVYEQYFGPGTRLTVT.

The rearrangement links TRBV30 to TRBJ2-3, with TRBD1 matching over 7 bases. This CDR3 has 15 amino acids. J gave up 0 bases and V 5 bases, and 8 bases lay outside the gene matches. Germline V gives CDR1 GTSNPN, CDR2 SVGIG (reference sequence). The CDR3 protein is CAWSLGTASTDTQYF. The DNA for the CDR3 is TGTGCCTGGTCCCTCGGGACAGCAAGCACAGATACGCAGTATTTT.

The V gene is TRBV7-2, the J gene TRBJ2-1; D remains ambiguous. CDR1 and CDR2 (germline): SGHTA, FQGNSA. With 5 bases removed from V and 3 bases from J, the gap between germline ends came to 11 bases. The CDR3 runs to 14 residues. The CDR3 DNA reads TGTGCCAGCAGCCTCGACTCCTACTACAATGAGCAGTTCTTC. This translates into CASSLDSYYNEQFF.

A word on this clone: The CDR3 does not end in the conserved phenylalanine or tryptophan, so this is likely a read error. The J gene is TRBJ1-1, the V gene TRBV27; D unclear. The CDR3 totals 13 residues. CDR1 is MNHEY, CDR2 SMNVEV, per germline (reference sequence). V shed 3 bases and J shed 6 bases, with 11 bases lying between them. CDR3 region: CASSFRRGSEAFL. The CDR3 DNA follows: TGTGCCAGCAGTTTTAGGCGCGGGTCTGAAGCTTTCCTT.

This clone was observed once. CDR3 in DNA: TGCGCCAGCAGCTTTCAGGGCTCCGGGGAGCTGTTTTTT. As protein: CASSFQGSGELFF. The chain employs TRBV5-1 and TRBJ2-2; a possible D gene is TRBD1 (5 bases). CDR3 length: 13 residues. The V gene's germline CDR1 is SGHRS and CDR2 YFSETQ. Trimming removed 2 bases from V and 6 bases from J, with 8 bases in between.

J is TRBJ2-7 and V is TRBV7-9; D is unclear. Per germline, CDR1 SEHNR and CDR2 FQNEAQ (reference sequence). The CDR3 spans 15 residues. V was cut by 2 bases and J by 2 bases, with 13 bases left in between. CDR3 protein: CASSLNGLGPYEQYF. The DNA for the CDR3 is TGTGCCAGCAGCTTAAACGGGTTGGGTCCCTACGAGCAGTACTTC.